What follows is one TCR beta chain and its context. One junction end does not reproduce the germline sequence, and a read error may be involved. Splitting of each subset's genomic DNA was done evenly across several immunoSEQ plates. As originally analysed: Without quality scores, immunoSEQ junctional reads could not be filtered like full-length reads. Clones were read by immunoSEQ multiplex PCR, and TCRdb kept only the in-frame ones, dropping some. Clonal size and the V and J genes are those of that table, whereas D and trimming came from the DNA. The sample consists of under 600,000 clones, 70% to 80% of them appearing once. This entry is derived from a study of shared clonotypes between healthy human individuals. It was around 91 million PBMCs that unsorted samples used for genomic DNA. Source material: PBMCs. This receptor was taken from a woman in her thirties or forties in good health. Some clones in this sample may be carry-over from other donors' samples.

In DNA form, the CDR3 reads TGTGCTAGCAGCACGGACAGGGCCACCGGGGAGCTGTTTTTT. Translated: CASSTDRATGELFF. The rearrangement uses TRBV7-7 and TRBJ2-2; TRBD1 matches 8 bases. Germline CDR1 reads SSHAT; CDR2 reads FNYEAQ (reference sequence). The CDR3 totals 14 residues.